The sequence of this TCR beta chain was determined in a study of post-analysis software for immune sequencing data. Carried by the TCR beta cDNA libraries were unique molecular identifiers. TCRdb reprocessed the PCR reads with MiXCR, giving one entry per CDR3 protein. The sample contains fewer than 850,000 distinct CDR3 sequences, about 27% of which appear only once. The V and J ends lost 5 bases and 5 bases respectively, with 10 bases between them. The CDR3 contains 13 residues. Per the germline V gene, CDR1 is MNHEY and CDR2 is SMNVEV (reference sequence). In the case of this clonotype: Antigen specificity is unknown.

Study-wide results and caveats: TRBV segments more frequent in patients than in controls numbered several and included TRBV5-6, TRBV5-1 and TRBV20-1. Among multiple sclerosis patients, normalized Chao1 diversity was significantly below that of controls.

This clonotype was obtained from a girl between 5 and 17 years old with multiple sclerosis. The rearrangement joins TRBV27 to TRBJ1-5, with D possibly TRBD1 on 6 matching bases. Material for sequencing was blood. CDR3 residues: CASSDRIYQPQHF. In DNA, the CDR3 is TGTGCCAGCAGTGACAGGATCTATCAGCCCCAGCATTTT.